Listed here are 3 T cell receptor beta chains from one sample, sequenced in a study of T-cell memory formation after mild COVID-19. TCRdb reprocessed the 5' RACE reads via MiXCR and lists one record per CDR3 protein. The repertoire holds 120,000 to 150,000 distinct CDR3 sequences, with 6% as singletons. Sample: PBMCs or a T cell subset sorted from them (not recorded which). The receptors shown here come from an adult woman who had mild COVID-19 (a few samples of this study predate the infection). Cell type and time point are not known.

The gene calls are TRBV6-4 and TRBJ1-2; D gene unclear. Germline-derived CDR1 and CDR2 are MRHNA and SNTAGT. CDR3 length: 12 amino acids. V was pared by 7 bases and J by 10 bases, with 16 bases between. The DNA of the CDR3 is TGTGCCAGCACTCCGGGTATGAGGCCCTACACCTTC. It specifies CASTPGMRPYTF.

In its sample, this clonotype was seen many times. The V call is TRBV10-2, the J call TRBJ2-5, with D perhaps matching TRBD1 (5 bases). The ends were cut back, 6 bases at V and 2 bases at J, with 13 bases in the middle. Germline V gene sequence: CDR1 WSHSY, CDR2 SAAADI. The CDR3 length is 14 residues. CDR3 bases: TGCGCCAGCAGGGGCTCAGGGTGGCAAGAGACCCAGTACTTC. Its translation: CASRGSGWQETQYF.

The CDR3 DNA is TGTGCCTGGAGGGGGAACTCAGATACGCAGTATTTT. This translates into CAWRGNSDTQYF. The genes are TRBV30 and TRBJ2-3, with no clear D. Germline V gives CDR1 GTSNPN, CDR2 SVGIG (reference sequence). The V end was cut by 3 bases, the J end by 4 bases, with 8 bases between. The CDR3 is 12 residues long.